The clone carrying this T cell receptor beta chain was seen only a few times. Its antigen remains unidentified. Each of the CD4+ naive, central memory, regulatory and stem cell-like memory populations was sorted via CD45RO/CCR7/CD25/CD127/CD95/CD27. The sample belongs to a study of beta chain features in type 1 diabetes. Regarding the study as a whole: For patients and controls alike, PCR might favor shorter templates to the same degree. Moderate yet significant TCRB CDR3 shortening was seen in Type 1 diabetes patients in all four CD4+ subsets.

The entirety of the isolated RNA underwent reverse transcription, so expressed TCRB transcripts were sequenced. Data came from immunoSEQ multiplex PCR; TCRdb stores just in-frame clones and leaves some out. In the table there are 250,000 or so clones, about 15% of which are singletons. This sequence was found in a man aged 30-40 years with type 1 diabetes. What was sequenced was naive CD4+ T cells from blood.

CDR3 protein: CASSSLVRTEAFF. DNA for the CDR3: TGTGCCAGCAGTTCCCTAGTGCGCACTGAAGCTTTCTTT. The chain employs TRBV6-6 and TRBJ1-1; no definite D call. The CDR3 spans 13 residues. Between the trimmed V and J ends, which lost 4 bases and 4 bases, there was a span of 10 bases. Germline V lookup: CDR1 MNHNY, CDR2 SVGAGI (reference sequence).